A selection of T cell receptor beta chains follows, all from one sample in a study of blood T cell repertoires in COVID-19. Method: immunoSEQ multiplex PCR; TCRdb's copy keeps in-frame clones and lacks some. The table has 470,000 or so clones, around nine tenths seen once. Sequenced: peripheral blood. The source of these receptors is a woman in her twenties or thirties with acute or convalescent COVID-19. Each CDR3 is given with its conserved first and last residue.

TRBV3-1/TRBV3-2,TRBJ2-1,CASADRVFIDEQFF
TRBV5-5,TRBJ1-1,CASSLAGSNTEAFF
TRBV2,TRBJ2-7,CASSEVVRTGTYEQYF
TRBV7-9,TRBJ2-7,CASSLANEQYF
TRBV7-2,TRBJ1-2,CASSPYQGVYGYTF
TRBV7-3,TRBJ2-2,CASSLQAGSHGELFF
TRBV6-6,TRBJ2-6,CASGRGMSGANVLTF
TRBV7-9,TRBJ2-1,CASSLARGGSDEQFF
TRBV28,TRBJ2-7,CASNWGRGYEQYF
TRBV6-5,TRBJ2-1,CASLRDSGDNEQFF
TRBV27,TRBJ2-2,CASSLIWGASGTGELFF
TRBV7-9,TRBJ2-5,CASSTKRGVGETQYF
TRBV15,TRBJ2-1,CATSLFRGAYEQFF
TRBV6-6,TRBJ2-5,CASRASGTLETQYF
TRBV5-4,TRBJ1-2,CASSSSGVGGYTF
TRBV12-3/TRBV12-4,TRBJ1-1,CASSQNTEAFF
TRBV7-7,TRBJ2-1,CASSLQAGSPNEQFF
TRBV6-8,TRBJ2-2,CASEVLGLDTGELFF
TRBV10-3,TRBJ1-5,CAISEPTQPGQPQHF
TRBV6-6,TRBJ2-7,CASQGRSYEQYF
TRBV25-1,TRBJ2-3,CASSEYGQADTQYF
TRBV11-2,TRBJ2-3,CASSLWPTGNTDTQYF
TRBV30,TRBJ1-2,CAFVGGPYGYTF
TRBV9,TRBJ2-3,CASSGRETTDTQYF
TRBV2,TRBJ2-5,CASRDRDRGPQETQYF
TRBV7-3,TRBJ1-2,CASSLTGQGPPYGYTF
TRBV5-5,TRBJ1-1,CASSPRDKGIMNTEAFF
TRBV19,TRBJ1-2,CASSRGQGEDSGYTF
TRBV18,TRBJ1-3,CASSPPGGSGNTIYF
TRBV5-1,TRBJ1-2,CASSSVDSYGYTF
TRBV7-9,TRBJ1-1,CASSKGMTEAFF
TRBV19,TRBJ1-5,CASSPGWYNQPQHF
TRBV7-3,TRBJ2-1,CASSLAAGEYNEQFF
TRBV2,TRBJ1-1,CASSELRGGGEAFF
TRBV9,TRBJ2-4,CASSVGDSENIQYF
TRBV2,TRBJ1-2,CASSLGQATYGYTF
TRBV28,TRBJ2-5,CASSFSTWYQETQYF
TRBV7-2,TRBJ2-3,CATGEGSTDTQYF
TRBV29-1,TRBJ2-5,CSVLQETQYF
TRBV2,TRBJ1-2,CASRFETGRANYGYTF
TRBV4-1,TRBJ2-7,CASSQSVGGFSYEQYF
TRBV6-1,TRBJ2-2,CASSERQGVGARGELFF
TRBV7-3,TRBJ2-1,CASSPNEYNEQFF
TRBV11-2,TRBJ1-1,CASSSLRGRQGYEAFF
TRBV12-3/TRBV12-4,TRBJ1-2,CASSVRVNYGYTF
TRBV6-5,TRBJ2-3,CASRRQGARVDTQYF
TRBV3-1/TRBV3-2,TRBJ2-3,CASSLRGLADTQYF
TRBV5-1,TRBJ2-2,CASSLVPRQGPAGELFF
TRBV18,TRBJ1-2,CASSPDGGNYGYTF
TRBV28,TRBJ1-1,CASSARGEAFF
TRBV7-2,TRBJ2-5,CASSPLGHPKAQYF
TRBV5-1,TRBJ1-1,CASSLESNRDEAFF
TRBV5-1,TRBJ2-3,CASSLVSRGAIDTQYF
TRBV29-1,TRBJ1-1,CSVEHRPNTEAFF
TRBV7-3,TRBJ2-5,CASSRNRGATETQYF
TRBV5-1,TRBJ2-7,CASSLTGAYEQYF
TRBV9,TRBJ2-3,CASSVGGGGATDTQYF
TRBV7-9,TRBJ1-2,CASSLQYGYTF
TRBV24-1,TRBJ2-2,CATSKGQGTPGELFF
TRBV13,TRBJ2-3,CASSTGTVGDTQYF